The clone carrying this T cell receptor beta chain was recorded at least ten times. Trimming at V came to 2 bases and at J to 7 bases, leaving 5 bases not matched to a gene. The CDR3 runs 15 residues. Germline CDR1 and CDR2: SGHNT and YYREEE (reference sequence). Regions amplified from RNA transcripts were the TCR beta CDR3 regions. In the first-round RT-PCR of the TCR CDR3, the HTBI primer set was used. TCRdb recomputed calls from the multiplex PCR reads with MiXCR, one row per CDR3 protein. The repertoire consists of 530,000 or so distinct CDR3 sequences, with just over 45% occurring once and the leading ten covering roughly 8.2%. Stable Graves' hyperthyroidism meant no ophthalmopathy progression within 18 months. This sample is part of a study of T cells in Graves' hyperthyroidism and ophthalmopathy.

The source of this sequence is a woman under 30 with Graves' hyperthyroidism. The gene calls are TRBV5-4 and TRBJ2-7; 14 positions match TRBD2. The material sequenced was peripheral blood or thyroid tissue (not recorded which). The CDR3 spells CASSFEGLAGVEQYF. The CDR3 DNA sequence: TGTGCCAGCAGCTTTGAGGGACTAGCGGGAGTGGAGCAGTACTTC.